Listed below are T cell receptor beta chains from one sample, sequenced in a study of glioma-infiltrating T cells after dendritic cell vaccination. Measured with immunoSEQ multiplex PCR; TCRdb has only the in-frame clones, and not every one. This repertoire shows tens of thousands of clones, less than 85% found once; its top ten account for roughly 8.4%. The sample in question was blood, obtained after dendritic cell vaccination. The origin of the receptors is a human donor with glioblastoma. Both conserved end residues are part of each CDR3. D genes are given only for firm matches. Rows give clone size only sometimes, using once, few, many, or a class for an expanded clone.

V gene	D gene	J gene	clone size	CDR3 protein	CDR3 DNA
TRBV6-6	TRBD1	TRBJ1-2	-	CATSSRDRGDYGYTF	TGTGCCACCTCTTCCCGGGACAGGGGGGACTATGGCTACACCTTC
TRBV4-2	-	TRBJ2-1	-	CASSQEGRQGRMDEQFF	TGTGCCAGCAGCCAAGAGGGCAGACAAGGTAGGATGGATGAGCAGTTCTTC
TRBV10-3	-	TRBJ2-7	-	CAISREISYEQYF	TGTGCCATCTCTCGGGAGATCTCCTACGAGCAGTACTTC
TRBV5-4	TRBD1	TRBJ2-3	-	CASSSPTGPNYF	TGTGCCAGCAGCTCCCCGACAGGGCCCAACTATTTT
TRBV9	-	TRBJ1-1	-	CASSAFQGGTEAFF	TGTGCCAGCAGCGCCTTCCAGGGCGGCACTGAAGCTTTCTTT
TRBV25-1	-	TRBJ1-2	-	CASSAGYNGYTF	TGTGCCAGCAGTGCGGGATATAATGGCTACACCTTC
TRBV19	TRBD1	TRBJ1-5	-	CASSTPGTGVSQPQHF	TGTGCCAGTAGCACCCCCGGGACAGGGGTGTCTCAGCCCCAGCATTTT
TRBV7-8	-	TRBJ1-4	-	CASSLFVGDGLPNEKLFF	TGTGCCAGCAGCTTATTTGTAGGGGATGGATTGCCTAATGAAAAACTGTTTTTT
TRBV9	TRBD1	TRBJ1-1	-	CASSVDPTGSTEAFF	TGTGCCAGCAGCGTGGACCCGACAGGGAGCACTGAAGCTTTCTTT
TRBV19	-	TRBJ2-7	-	CASKKDLSSYEQYF	TGTGCCAGTAAAAAAGATTTGAGCTCCTACGAGCAGTACTTC
TRBV29-1	-	TRBJ1-1	-	CSVEVSKVGNTEAFF	TGCAGCGTTGAAGTTAGCAAGGTGGGGAACACTGAAGCTTTCTTT
TRBV9	-	TRBJ2-5	-	CASSVDGGIGQETQYF	TGTGCCAGCAGCGTAGACGGAGGGATCGGGCAAGAGACCCAGTACTTC
TRBV5-1	TRBD1	TRBJ1-4	few	CASSIDRVGTNEKLFF	TGCGCCAGCAGCATCGACAGGGTTGGAACTAATGAAAAACTGTTTTTT
TRBV28	TRBD2	TRBJ2-1	-	CASSLDGLAGVF	TGTGCCAGCAGTTTAGATGGGCTAGCGGGGGTCTTC
TRBV18	-	TRBJ1-5	-	CASSPGQNQPQHF	TGTGCCAGCTCACCAGGGCAAAATCAGCCCCAGCATTTT
TRBV7-2	-	TRBJ1-1	-	CASGQGYTEAFF	TGTGCCAGCGGCCAGGGGTACACTGAAGCTTTCTTT
TRBV15	TRBD1	TRBJ1-5	few	CATSGDRVGFQPQHF	TGTGCCACCAGCGGGGACAGGGTTGGTTTTCAGCCCCAGCATTTT
TRBV7-8	-	TRBJ1-6	-	CASSLGWGTTSPLHF	TGTGCCAGCAGCTTAGGGTGGGGCACGACTTCACCCCTCCACTTT
TRBV30	-	TRBJ2-1	-	CAWAVNRNEQFF	TGTGCCTGGGCAGTCAACAGGAATGAGCAGTTCTTC
TRBV18	TRBD2	TRBJ2-7	-	CASSPTTGGSYEQYF	TGTGCCAGCTCACCAACGACGGGAGGGTCCTACGAGCAGTACTTC
TRBV19	-	TRBJ1-1	-	CASSTGGARTEAFF	TGTGCCAGTAGTACTGGGGGGGCTAGGACTGAAGCTTTCTTT
TRBV7-3	TRBD2	TRBJ2-1	-	CASSSPTSGYNEQFF	TGTGCCAGCAGCTCCCCCACTAGCGGATACAATGAGCAGTTCTTC
TRBV29-1	-	TRBJ2-6	-	CSVGDGGSHSGANVLTF	TGCAGCGTTGGGGACGGAGGGTCTCACTCTGGGGCCAACGTCCTGACTTTC
TRBV7-2	-	TRBJ1-3	-	CASSLQGTAGNTIYF	TGTGCCAGCAGCTTACAGGGGACGGCTGGAAACACCATATATTTT
TRBV9	-	TRBJ2-5	few	CASSAAGTPIENQYF	TGTGCCAGCAGCGCGGCCGGGACACCCATAGAAAACCAGTACTTC
TRBV2	TRBD1	TRBJ1-2	-	CASSEGGQSPNYGYTF	TGTGCCAGCAGTGAAGGGGGACAGTCCCCTAACTATGGCTACACCTTC
TRBV4-3	-	TRBJ2-1	-	CASSRQDYNEQFF	TGCGCCAGCAGCCGACAGGATTACAATGAGCAGTTCTTC
TRBV20-1	TRBD1	TRBJ1-2	-	CSGQGSYTF	TGCAGCGGACAGGGGAGCTACACCTTC
TRBV4-3	TRBD1	TRBJ1-2	-	CASSQDRGGTGNLYGYTF	TGCGCCAGCAGCCAAGATAGGGGGGGGACAGGGAACCTGTATGGCTACACCTTC
TRBV28	-	TRBJ1-2	once	CAASGGANYGYTF	TGTGCCGCCTCGGGGGGGGCTAACTATGGCTACACCTTC
TRBV30	TRBD1	TRBJ2-4	-	CAWSVIRGLGAKNIQYF	TGTGCCTGGAGTGTAATAAGGGGGCTGGGGGCCAAAAACATTCAGTACTTC
TRBV7-8	TRBD2	TRBJ2-2	-	CASRRTSFNTGELFF	TGTGCCAGCAGGAGGACTAGCTTCAACACCGGGGAGCTGTTTTTT
TRBV5-6	TRBD2	TRBJ2-3	few	CASSHVGLAGGISTDTQYF	TGTGCCAGCAGCCACGTAGGACTAGCGGGGGGGATTAGCACAGATACGCAGTATTTT
TRBV4-1	-	TRBJ1-2	once	CASSQGKGIDYGYTF	TGCGCCAGCAGCCAAGGAAAGGGGATTGACTATGGCTACACCTTC
TRBV6-5	TRBD1	TRBJ2-7	-	CASRSGQEGGFEQYF	TGTGCCAGCAGGTCGGGACAGGAGGGGGGATTTGAGCAGTACTTC
TRBV19	-	TRBJ1-1	-	CASSIRGNTEAFF	TGTGCCAGTAGTATCAGGGGTAACACTGAAGCTTTCTTT
TRBV28	-	TRBJ1-5	-	CASSFENQPQHF	TGTGCCAGCAGTTTTGAGAATCAGCCCCAGCATTTT
TRBV6-5	-	TRBJ2-7	-	CASSYSGGVRQYF	TGTGCCAGCAGTTACTCGGGAGGCGTACGGCAGTACTTC
TRBV29-1	-	TRBJ1-4	few	CSAMGLNEKLFF	TGCAGCGCCATGGGCTTGAATGAAAAACTGTTTTTT
TRBV7-6	TRBD2	TRBJ2-1	-	CASNWGAGGGHNEQFF	TGTGCCAGCAATTGGGGCGCGGGAGGGGGCCACAATGAGCAGTTCTTC
TRBV10-3	TRBD1	TRBJ2-7	-	CAISESGTGGFYEQYF	TGTGCCATCAGTGAGTCCGGCACAGGGGGGTTCTACGAGCAGTACTTC
TRBV19	-	TRBJ2-1	few	CASSPGQGLNEQFF	TGTGCCAGTAGTCCGGGACAAGGGCTCAATGAGCAGTTCTTC
TRBV28	TRBD2	TRBJ2-2	-	CASCTYGTSGRNLAGELFF	TGTGCCAGCTGCACCTACGGGACTAGCGGGAGGAATTTGGCCGGGGAGCTGTTTTTT
TRBV7-7	-	TRBJ2-5	-	CASSSSTFRGGAIKETQYF	TGTGCCAGCAGCTCTTCTACTTTTAGGGGGGGGGCCATCAAGGAGACCCAGTACTTC
TRBV7-2	TRBD2	TRBJ2-1	once	CASSFPAGGYNEQFF	TGTGCCAGCAGCTTTCCGGCGGGGGGATACAATGAGCAGTTCTTC
TRBV19	-	TRBJ1-2	-	CASSRQDWHGYTF	TGTGCCAGTAGTAGGCAGGACTGGCATGGCTACACCTTC
TRBV5-8	TRBD1	TRBJ1-2	-	CASSLDRGHYGYTF	TGTGCCAGCAGCTTGGACAGGGGTCACTATGGCTACACCTTC
TRBV9	-	TRBJ2-2	-	CASSVVEGIGELFF	TGTGCCAGCAGCGTAGTAGAGGGAATCGGGGAGCTGTTTTTT
TRBV7-9	-	TRBJ1-1	-	CASSLGTVLRDRPLAFF	TGTGCCAGCAGCTTAGGGACAGTCCTTCGGGATCGCCCACTAGCTTTCTTT
TRBV11-2	TRBD1	TRBJ2-1	-	CASSMRTGGVLYNEQFF	TGTGCCAGCAGCATGAGGACAGGGGGGGTCCTATACAATGAGCAGTTCTTC
TRBV7-2	-	TRBJ1-2	once	CASSLKGVQGYTF	TGTGCCAGCAGCTTAAAGGGGGTACAGGGCTACACCTTC